Following are 31 T cell receptor beta chains from one sample sequenced in a study of shared clonotypes between healthy human individuals. The protocol was immunoSEQ multiplex PCR, while the TCRdb copy is restricted to in-frame clones and leaves out a portion. The sample carries about 2.4 million clones, more than 85% recorded once. The specimen was naive CD4+ T cells from PBMCs. Regarding subset: CD45RA+ positively selected. These receptors came from a man aged 18 to 35 in good health. Some clones in this sample may be carry-over from other donors' samples.

The rearrangement uses TRBV18 and TRBJ2-3; tentatively, D is TRBD2 (6 bases). The length of the CDR3 is 15 residues. The V gene's germline CDR1 is KGHSH and CDR2 LQKENI. Trimming took 6 bases from V and 3 from J, leaving 16 bases between them. The CDR3 is CASSPVGAGTDTQYF. The CDR3 coding sequence is TGTGCCAGCTCGCCCGTGGGCGCGGGGACAGATACGCAGTATTTT. Full variable domain (missing parts from reference TRBV18 and TRBJ2-3): NAGVMQNPRHLVRRRGQEARLRCSPMKGHSHVYWYRQLPEEGLKFMVYLQKENIIDESGMPKERFSAEFPKEGPSILRIQQVVRGDSAAYFCASSPVGAGTDTQYFGPGTRLTVL.

The chain's CDR3 is CASSDGVLSGNTIYF. CDR3 nucleotide sequence: TGTGCCAGCAGTGATGGGGTTCTCTCTGGAAACACCATATATTTT. V is TRBV2 and J is TRBJ1-3; D ambiguous. Germline values: CDR1 SNHLY, CDR2 FYNNEI. V lost 3 bases and J lost 0, with 9 bases in between. This CDR3 is built from 15 residues.

This clone appeared a few times. The gene calls are TRBV7-9 and TRBJ2-2; D ambiguous. This CDR3 has 13 amino acids. Trimming took 4 bases from V and 6 from J, leaving 9 bases between them. Germline assignment: CDR1 SEHNR and CDR2 FQNEAQ (reference sequence). The CDR3 spells CASSSGRPGELFF. CDR3 in DNA: TGTGCCAGCAGCTCAGGAAGACCCGGGGAGCTGTTTTTT.

J is TRBJ1-2 and V is TRBV28, with D possibly matching TRBD1 (5 bases). This CDR3 region has 14 residues. Trimming took 1 base from V and 5 from J, leaving 11 bases between them. The germline gives CDR1 MDHEN, CDR2 SYDVKM. The CDR3 coding sequence is TGTGCCAGCAGTTTATACGGGGGTGGGTATGGCTACACCTTC. This codes for CASSLYGGGYGYTF.

This clone was found once. The chain recombines TRBV7-2 with TRBJ2-1; D ambiguous. The CDR3 has 14 amino acids. Germline V lookup: CDR1 SGHTA, CDR2 FQGNSA. The V end was cut by 2 bases, the J end by 8 bases, with 13 bases between. The CDR3 is CASSLSSGHDEQFF. In DNA form, the CDR3 reads TGTGCCAGCAGCTTAAGTTCCGGCCACGATGAGCAGTTCTTC.

V is TRBV6-1 and J is TRBJ1-5, with D possibly matching TRBD1 (6 bases). Germline V gene data show CDR1 as MNHNS and CDR2 as SASEGT. V was cut by 2 bases and J by 3 bases, with 14 bases left in between. The CDR3 is 16 residues long. The CDR3 is CASSEYPTGPNQPQHF. CDR3 in DNA: TGTGCCAGCAGTGAATACCCGACAGGACCCAATCAGCCCCAGCATTTT.

V is TRBV6-1 and J is TRBJ2-2; possible D gene TRBD2, 6 bases. Trimming left V 10 bases short and J 0 bases short, with 15 bases between. The CDR3 runs to 15 residues. Germline lookup yields CDR1 MNHNS and CDR2 SASEGT. The CDR3 nucleotides read TGTGCCACCCTCCTGCGGGGAACGAACACCGGGGAGCTGTTTTTT. Its protein is CATLLRGTNTGELFF.

The V and J genes are TRBV5-6 and TRBJ2-7; possibly TRBD1 for D (6 bases). CDR1 and CDR2 (germline): SGHDT, YYEEEE. With 1 base removed from V and 0 bases from J, the gap between germline ends came to 11 bases. CDR3 size: 15 residues. The CDR3 bases are TGTGCCAGCAGCTTGAGACAGGTGAGCTCCTACGAGCAGTACTTC. Protein product: CASSLRQVSSYEQYF.

The rearrangement uses TRBV28 and TRBJ2-1; D is unresolved. The CDR3 length is 15 residues. The V gene lost 2 bases and the J gene lost 2 bases, with 10 bases spanning the gap. Germline lookup yields CDR1 MDHEN and CDR2 SYDVKM. CDR3 loop: CASSLASPPYNEQFF. The CDR3 DNA reads as TGTGCCAGCAGTTTAGCCTCACCTCCCTACAATGAGCAGTTCTTC.

DNA of the CDR3: TGCAGCGTGATCGGGACAGGCCTTAACTATGGCTACACCTTC. Amino acid sequence: CSVIGTGLNYGYTF. The chain employs TRBV29-1 and TRBJ1-2, with 8 bases lining up with TRBD1. Unmatched junction bases numbered 7, after V lost 6 bases and J lost 1 base. CDR3 length: 14 residues. Germline loops: CDR1 SQVTM, CDR2 ANQGSEA. Supplemented by reference TRBV29-1 and TRBJ1-2, the full variable domain reads SAVISQKPSRDICQRGTSLTIQCQVDSQVTMMFWYRQQPGQSLTLIATANQGSEATYESGFVIDKFPISRPNLTFSTLTVSNMSPEDSSIYLCSVIGTGLNYGYTFGSGTRLTVV.

This clone was observed once. The chain recombines TRBV2 with TRBJ2-1; possibly TRBD1 for D (6 bases). Germline V gives CDR1 SNHLY, CDR2 FYNNEI. Deletions cut 3 bases from V and 4 bases from J, with 10 bases between. The CDR3 length is 14 residues. CDR3 nucleotide sequence: TGTGCCAGCAGTGATCGACAGGTTTACAATGAGCAGTTCTTC. This translates into CASSDRQVYNEQFF.

The chain employs TRBV18 and TRBJ2-7; the D gene is possibly TRBD1 (6 bases). V gave up 1 base and J gave up 2 bases, with 12 bases separating them. The CDR3 is 15 residues long. Germline values: CDR1 KGHSH, CDR2 LQKENI. CDR3 loop: CASSPQQGPTYEQYF. The CDR3 nucleotides read TGTGCCAGCTCACCACAGCAGGGGCCAACCTACGAGCAGTACTTC.

V is TRBV28 and J is TRBJ2-2; D is uncertain. Germline loops: CDR1 MDHEN, CDR2 SYDVKM. The V end lost 10 bases, the J end lost 5 bases, and 14 bases lay between the germline ends. This CDR3 contains 13 residues. CDR3 sequence (DNA): TGTGCCACCCCCAGCGTGGAGACCGGGGAGCTGTTTTTT. The encoded protein is CATPSVETGELFF. The whole variable domain, remainder taken from reference TRBV28 and TRBJ2-2, is DVKVTQSSRYLVKRTGEKVFLECVQDMDHENMFWYRQDPGLGLRLIYFSYDVKMKEKGDIPEGYSVSREKKERFSLILESASTNQTSMYLCATPSVETGELFFGEGSRLTVL.

The chain combines TRBV19 with TRBJ1-1, with unresolved D. This CDR3 is 16 amino acids long. The germline V gene encodes CDR1 LNHDA and CDR2 SQIVND (reference sequence). V gave up 0 bases and J gave up 1 base, with 12 bases separating them. For the CDR3, the DNA is TGTGCCAGTAGTATAGAGAGGCGGACGCAGAACACTGAAGCTTTCTTT. This codes for CASSIERRTQNTEAFF.

This clone has just one count. The gene calls are TRBV12-5 and TRBJ2-1; 12 nucleotides align to TRBD2. This CDR3 has 17 amino acids. CDR1 is LGHNT, CDR2 FRNRAP, per germline. V shed 4 bases and J 7 bases; nucleotides not matched to a gene: 11. The CDR3 reads CASGSSPTSGSWNEQFF. The CDR3 bases are TGTGCTAGTGGTTCTTCTCCGACTAGCGGGAGCTGGAATGAGCAGTTCTTC.

V and J are TRBV7-9 and TRBJ2-7; 9 nucleotides agree with TRBD1. Trimming at V came to 8 bases and at J to 4 bases, leaving 9 bases not matched to a gene. This CDR3 has 14 amino acids. In germline, CDR1 is SEHNR, CDR2 FQNEAQ (reference sequence). CDR3 sequence (DNA): TGTGCCAGCGGGGGGACAGGGACATTTTACGAGCAGTACTTC. Encoded protein: CASGGTGTFYEQYF.

This sequence joins TRBV9 and TRBJ2-1, with D maybe TRBD2 (6 bases). Germline CDR1 and CDR2: SGDLS and YYNGEE. V was shortened by 0 bases and J by 7 bases, with 17 bases between the two germline ends. This CDR3 comprises 16 residues. The CDR3 reads CASSVAPRLEVNEQFF. The CDR3 bases are TGTGCCAGCAGCGTAGCTCCGCGACTAGAGGTTAATGAGCAGTTCTTC.

With respect to this clone: Other nucleotide sequences in the sample specify the same CDR3. The chain joins TRBV5-4 to TRBJ2-5; 8 positions agree with TRBD1. CDR3 length: 14 residues. Looked up from germline, CDR1 is SGHNT and CDR2 is YYREEE (reference sequence). J lost 2 bases, V lost 2 bases, and 2 bases had no gene match. The CDR3 spells CASSFGQGQETQYF. The DNA for the CDR3 is TGTGCCAGCAGCTTCGGACAGGGACAAGAGACCCAGTACTTC.

The chain combines TRBV5-6 with TRBJ1-5, with D tentatively TRBD1 (5 bases). Germline lookup yields CDR1 SGHDT and CDR2 YYEEEE. The V end was cut by 4 bases, the J end by 0 bases, with 11 bases between. The CDR3 covers 15 residues. CDR3 DNA: TGTGCCAGCAGCAGGGGACTCAATAGCAATCAGCCCCAGCATTTT. Encoded protein: CASSRGLNSNQPQHF.

This chain uses TRBV18 with TRBJ2-4; D not resolved. This CDR3 region has 14 residues. Germline V gene sequence: CDR1 KGHSH, CDR2 LQKENI. Trimming removed 3 bases at V and 5 bases at J, with 11 bases between. CDR3 residues: CASSPPGVENIQYF. The CDR3 DNA reads as TGTGCCAGCTCACCGCCGGGCGTGGAAAACATTCAGTACTTC.

The V and J genes are TRBV6-4 and TRBJ1-5; tentative D call: TRBD1 (6 bases). The CDR3 is made up of 17 amino acids. V lost 6 bases to trimming and J lost 2 bases, with 20 bases between them. CDR1 is MRHNA and CDR2 is SNTAGT in the germline V gene. The CDR3 sequence: CASSAGHREIRNQPQHF. The CDR3 nucleotides read TGTGCCAGCAGCGCCGGGCACAGGGAAATTCGCAATCAGCCCCAGCATTTT.

The rearrangement links TRBV30 to TRBJ1-3; D is possibly TRBD1 (5 bases). Germline V gene sequence: CDR1 GTSNPN, CDR2 SVGIG (reference sequence). The V gene lost 2 bases and the J gene lost 0 bases, with 11 bases spanning the gap. CDR3 length equals 15 residues. CDR3 in amino acids: CAWSMGPRSGNTIYF. CDR3 coding DNA: TGTGCCTGGAGTATGGGACCGCGCTCTGGAAACACCATATATTTT.

This clone has a handful of counts. Other nucleotide sequences in the sample specify the same CDR3. V is TRBV29-1 and J is TRBJ1-4; 7 bases agree with TRBD1. Germline V CDR1 and CDR2: SQVTM, ANQGSEA. Trimming cost V 5 bases and J 4 bases; bases outside gene matches: 1. This CDR3 has 12 residues. The CDR3 DNA follows: TGCAGCGTTAGACAGGGTAATGAAAAACTGTTTTTT. This sequence encodes CSVRQGNEKLFF.

The CDR3 bases are TGTGCCATACTTTTCGGGGCCAACGTCCTGACTTTC. Protein sequence: CAILFGANVLTF. This chain links TRBV7-9 with TRBJ2-6; D gene uncertain. This CDR3 is 12 amino acids long. V lost 10 bases, J lost 4 bases, and 8 bases lay in between. The germline V gene has CDR1 SEHNR and CDR2 FQNEAQ (reference sequence).

The chain links TRBV2 to TRBJ2-7, with D possibly matching TRBD1 (5 bases). Between the trimmed V and J ends, which lost 8 bases and 5 bases, there was a span of 13 bases. Germline V gene sequence: CDR1 SNHLY, CDR2 FYNNEI. The CDR3 loop spans 12 amino acids. The CDR3 coding sequence is TGTGCCAGCCGCCAGGGCCGGGACGAGCAGTACTTC. Its protein product is CASRQGRDEQYF.

The rearrangement links TRBV6-1 to TRBJ1-2; the D gene is possibly TRBD1 (5 bases). CDR3 length equals 14 residues. Germline assignment: CDR1 MNHNS and CDR2 SASEGT. The V end lost 3 bases, the J end lost 1 base, and 9 bases lay between the germline ends. The chain's CDR3 is CASSDPGGNYGYTF. The DNA for the CDR3 is TGTGCCAGCAGTGATCCGGGGGGTAACTATGGCTACACCTTC.

V usage is TRBV4-1 and J usage is TRBJ1-5; no definite D call. The V and J ends lost 4 bases and 0 bases respectively, with 10 bases between them. Germline values: CDR1 MGHRA, CDR2 YSYEKL. CDR3 length: 15 residues. DNA of the CDR3: TGCGCCAGCAGCCTAGAGTCTTATAGCAATCAGCCCCAGCATTTT. Translation gives CASSLESYSNQPQHF.

The chain links TRBV5-1 to TRBJ2-3; D might be TRBD1 (5 bases). Germline CDR1 is SGHRS and CDR2 is YFSETQ. This CDR3 spans 15 amino acids. Trimming removed 1 base at V and 3 bases at J, with 12 bases between. In nucleotides, the CDR3 is TGCGCCAGCAGCTTGTTAGGGGCTGGGACAGATACGCAGTATTTT. Its translation is CASSLLGAGTDTQYF.

The chain links TRBV19 to TRBJ1-5, with 10 bases identical to TRBD1. V gave up 4 bases and J gave up 4 bases; unmatched junction bases: 7. Germline V lookup: CDR1 LNHDA, CDR2 SQIVND (reference sequence). This CDR3 comprises 16 residues. The CDR3 is CASSTIDRGRNQPQHF. CDR3 DNA: TGTGCCAGTAGTACCATAGACAGGGGGCGAAATCAGCCCCAGCATTTT.

This chain connects TRBV15 to TRBJ2-1; the match to TRBD2 covers 7 bases. The CDR3 extends over 15 amino acids. V was clipped by 2 bases and J by 6 bases; unmatched bases: 7. CDR1 is LNHNV, CDR2 YYDKDF, per germline (reference sequence). CDR3 bases: TGTGCCACCAGCAGAAGCGGGATTCGCCTCAATGAGCAGTTCTTC. Protein product: CATSRSGIRLNEQFF.

The chain has TRBV7-2 and TRBJ1-2; TRBD1 matches 9 bases. The CDR3 runs to 15 residues. Per the germline V gene, CDR1 is SGHTA and CDR2 is FQGNSA. V lost 0 bases to trimming and J lost 2 bases; unmatched junction nucleotides: 1. This CDR3 reads CASSLADRGNYGYTF. The CDR3 coding sequence is TGTGCCAGCAGCTTAGCGGACAGGGGAAACTATGGCTACACCTTC.